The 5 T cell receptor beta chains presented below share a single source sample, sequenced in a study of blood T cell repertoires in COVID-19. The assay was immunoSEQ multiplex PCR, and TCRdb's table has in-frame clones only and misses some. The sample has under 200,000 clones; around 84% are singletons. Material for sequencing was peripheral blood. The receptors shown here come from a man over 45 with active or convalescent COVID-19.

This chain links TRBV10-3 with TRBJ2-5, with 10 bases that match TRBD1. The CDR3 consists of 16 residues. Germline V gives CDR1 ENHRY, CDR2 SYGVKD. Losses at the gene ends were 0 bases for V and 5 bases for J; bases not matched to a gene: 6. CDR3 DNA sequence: TGTGCCATCAGTGAGTCCGGGACAGGGGTTCGGGAGACCCAGTACTTC. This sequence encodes CAISESGTGVRETQYF.

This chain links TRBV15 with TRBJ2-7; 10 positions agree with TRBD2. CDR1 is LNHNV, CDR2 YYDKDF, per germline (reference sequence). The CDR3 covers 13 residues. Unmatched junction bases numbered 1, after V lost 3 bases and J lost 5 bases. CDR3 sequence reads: CATSRGTSDEQYF. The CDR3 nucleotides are TGTGCCACCAGCAGGGGGACTAGCGACGAGCAGTACTTC.

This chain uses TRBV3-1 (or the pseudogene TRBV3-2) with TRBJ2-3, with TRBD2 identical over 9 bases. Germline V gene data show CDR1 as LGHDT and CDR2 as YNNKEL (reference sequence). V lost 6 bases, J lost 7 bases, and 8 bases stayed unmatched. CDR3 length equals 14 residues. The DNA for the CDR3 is TGTGCCAGCAGGTCTAGCGGGACTCGGAATACGCAGTATTTT. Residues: CASRSSGTRNTQYF.

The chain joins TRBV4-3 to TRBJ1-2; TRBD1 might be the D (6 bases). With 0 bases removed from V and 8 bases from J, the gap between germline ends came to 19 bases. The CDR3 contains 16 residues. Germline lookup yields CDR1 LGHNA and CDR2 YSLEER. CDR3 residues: CASSQDPPGHGGGYTF. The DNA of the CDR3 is TGCGCCAGCAGCCAAGATCCTCCCGGCCATGGGGGCGGCTACACCTTC.

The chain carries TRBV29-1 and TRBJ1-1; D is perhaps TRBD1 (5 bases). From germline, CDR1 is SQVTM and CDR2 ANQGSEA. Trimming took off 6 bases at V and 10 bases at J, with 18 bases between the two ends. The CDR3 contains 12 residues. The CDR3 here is CSVRGGITGAFF. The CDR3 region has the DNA TGCAGCGTGCGGGGGGGGATCACAGGAGCTTTCTTT.